This record covers a single TCR beta chain. These data originate in a study of radiation and T cells in renal cell carcinoma. In the study overall: Nephrectomy followed 15 Gy stereotactic body radiation by 4 weeks.

Deletions cut 3 bases from V and 6 bases from J, with 8 bases between. The germline CDR1 and CDR2 sequences are SEHNR and FQNEAQ (reference sequence). The length of the CDR3 is 12 residues. Time point indicated: baseline pretreatment blood. As to treatment: 15 Gy SBRT to primary tumor, nephrectomy 4 weeks later. The data were produced by immunoSEQ multiplex PCR, yet TCRdb's version contains in-frame clones alone and is incomplete. The table has approximately 45,000 clones, approximately 80% seen once. This specimen consisted of blood, obtained from a patient whose treatment included radiotherapy and nephrectomy. This TCR came from a woman in her 70s with renal cell carcinoma. The chain is built from TRBV7-9 and TRBJ1-2; D call uncertain. The CDR3 sequence: CASSFEGHGYTF. In nucleotides, the CDR3 is TGTGCCAGCAGCTTTGAAGGGCATGGCTACACCTTC.